The 30 T cell receptor beta chains presented below share a single source sample, sequenced in a study of radiation and T cells in renal cell carcinoma. As for time point: baseline pretreatment blood. Sample treatment: 15 Gy SBRT to primary tumor, nephrectomy 4 weeks later. The assay was immunoSEQ multiplex PCR, and TCRdb's table has in-frame clones only and misses some. The sample lists about 130,000 clones, about 88% occurring once. The material was blood, obtained from a patient whose treatment included radiotherapy and nephrectomy. The source of these receptors is a woman aged 45-65 years with renal cell carcinoma.

The chain recombines TRBV10-3 with TRBJ2-7, with 10 bases identical to TRBD1. Trimming took 6 bases from V and 2 from J; bases not matched to a gene: 7. In germline, CDR1 is ENHRY, CDR2 SYGVKD. The CDR3 is 15 amino acids. The CDR3 region has the DNA TGTGCCATCAGCCCCGGGACAGGGGCAACCTACGAGCAGTACTTC. The encoded protein is CAISPGTGATYEQYF.

This clone has only one observation. This chain links TRBV4-2 with TRBJ1-5; unclear D gene. CDR1 and CDR2 (germline): LGHNA, YNFKEQ. Trimming shortened V by 3 bases and J by 5 bases, and 8 bases separated the two germline ends. The CDR3 is 13 amino acids. The CDR3 nucleotides are TGTGCCAGCAGCCAGGACCTGGATCAGCCCCAGCATTTT. Translated: CASSQDLDQPQHF.

On this clone: Distinct nucleotide sequences in the sample also encode this CDR3. V and J are TRBV15 and TRBJ1-2, with no clear D. Germline V gene lookup returns CDR1 LNHNV and CDR2 YYDKDF (reference sequence). This CDR3 is 14 amino acids long. Trimming shortened V by 1 base and J by 4 bases, and 10 bases separated the two germline ends. DNA of the CDR3: TGTGCCACCAGCAGAGGGGGTGATGGCTATGGCTACACCTTC. Its translation is CATSRGGDGYGYTF.

This chain joins TRBV30 and TRBJ2-1; TRBD2 matches at 9 bases. Germline V gene data show CDR1 as GTSNPN and CDR2 as SVGIG (reference sequence). J gave up 0 bases and V 2 bases, and 5 bases lay outside the gene matches. CDR3 length: 16 residues. CDR3 DNA: TGTGCCTGGAGTCCTAGCGGGGAGAGCTCCTACAATGAGCAGTTCTTC. Translated: CAWSPSGESSYNEQFF.

V and J are TRBV1 and TRBJ2-1; the table's TRBD2 call for D was not verified on the DNA. TRBV1 is reported as a pseudogene. The CDR3 consists of 20 residues. DNA for the CDR3: TGCACCAGCAGCCAAGATCAATTGCGGGTGACTAGCGGGGGATACAATGAGCAGTTCTTC. It encodes CTSSQDQLRVTSGGYNEQFF.

The genes are TRBV18 and TRBJ2-1; TRBD2 aligns across 9 bases. The germline V gene encodes CDR1 KGHSH and CDR2 LQKENI. V gave up 2 bases and J gave up 7 bases; unmatched junction bases: 6. The CDR3 sequence is 15 residues long. CDR3 residues: CASSPRVAGDNEQFF. CDR3 nucleotides: TGTGCCAGCTCACCAAGGGTAGCGGGGGATAATGAGCAGTTCTTC.

V gene TRBV19 combines with J gene TRBJ1-6, with a possible D match to TRBD1 (6 bases). The CDR3 is 16 residues long. Germline V gene data show CDR1 as LNHDA and CDR2 as SQIVND (reference sequence). The germline V and J ends were trimmed by 4 bases and 3 bases, with 13 bases remaining between them. In DNA form, the CDR3 reads TGTGCCAGTAGTAATACCAGGGGCCTCTATAATTCACCCCTCCACTTT. Its translation is CASSNTRGLYNSPLHF.

The chain combines TRBV13 with TRBJ2-3, with TRBD2 identical over 8 bases. CDR3 size: 16 residues. V trimming: 2 bases; J trimming: 4 bases; junction bases outside the gene matches: 8. CDR1 is PRHDT, CDR2 FYEKMQ, per germline (reference sequence). CDR3 DNA sequence: TGTGCCAGCAGCTTATCTCTCGGGGGGGGCGCAGATACGCAGTATTTT. Its protein product is CASSLSLGGGADTQYF.

CDR3 sequence (DNA): TGCGCCAGCAGCCCCCGTGGGGCTTACTACGAGCAGTACTTC. Residues: CASSPRGAYYEQYF. The V and J genes are TRBV5-1 and TRBJ2-7; the D gene is possibly TRBD1 (5 bases). The CDR3 is 14 amino acids. CDR1 is SGHRS and CDR2 is YFSETQ in the germline V gene. V was trimmed by 4 bases and J by 3 bases, leaving 14 bases between them. Combining the CDR3 with reference TRBV5-1 and TRBJ2-7 gives the whole variable domain KAGVTQTPRYLIKTRGQQVTLSCSPISGHRSVSWYQQTPGQGLQFLFEYFSETQRNKGNFPGRFSGRQFSNSRSEMNVSTLELGDSALYLCASSPRGAYYEQYFGPGTRLTVT.

The J gene is TRBJ2-3, the V gene TRBV18; TRBD2 agrees at 10 bases. This CDR3 is built from 16 residues. Germline CDR1 and CDR2: KGHSH and LQKENI. V trimming: 4 bases; J trimming: 2 bases; junction bases outside the gene matches: 6. This CDR3 is CASSRTSGRYTDTQYF. The CDR3 region has the DNA TGTGCCAGCTCACGGACTAGCGGTAGATACACAGATACGCAGTATTTT.

The chain uses TRBV18 and TRBJ2-1; D could derive from TRBD1 or TRBD2 (5 bases each). This CDR3 has 14 residues. Germline CDR1 is KGHSH and CDR2 is LQKENI. Trimming removed 6 bases at V and 4 bases at J, with 13 bases between. CDR3: CASSPGTDYNEQFF. Written as DNA, the CDR3 is TGTGCCAGCTCGCCCGGGACCGATTACAATGAGCAGTTCTTC.

This clone was counted a single time. J is TRBJ1-3 and V is TRBV12-5; the D gene is possibly TRBD1 (5 bases). This CDR3 comprises 12 residues. Trimming left V 6 bases short and J 8 bases short, with 11 bases between. The germline V gene encodes CDR1 LGHNT and CDR2 FRNRAP. The CDR3 region has the DNA TGTGCTAGTGGGGGGAGGGGAGACACCATATATTTT. Translating gives CASGGRGDTIYF.

This CDR3 is CAAASGQQNQPQHF. CDR3 in DNA: TGTGCCGCAGCGAGCGGACAGCAAAATCAGCCCCAGCATTTT. This chain uses TRBV7-9 with TRBJ1-5, with a tentative D call TRBD1 (6 bases). V dropped 11 bases and J dropped 4 bases, with 18 bases sitting between them. The CDR3 length is 14 residues. In germline, CDR1 is SEHNR, CDR2 FQNEAQ (reference sequence). Full variable domain (remainder filled in from reference TRBV7-9 and TRBJ1-5): DTGVSQNPRHKITKRGQNVTFRCDPISEHNRLYWYRQTLGQGPEFLTYFQNEAQLEKSRLLSDRFSAERPKGSFSTLEIQRTEQGDSAMYLCAAASGQQNQPQHFGDGTRLSIL.

The V and J genes are TRBV11-2 and TRBJ2-5; D not certain. CDR1 SGHAT and CDR2 FQNNGV come from the germline V gene. The CDR3 is 12 amino acids. V shed 4 bases and J shed 2 bases, with 5 bases lying between them. CDR3 DNA: TGTGCCAGCAGCTCAGAACAAGAGACCCAGTACTTC. This sequence encodes CASSSEQETQYF.

CDR3 DNA: TGTGCCAGCAGTGAACCGGGACATAGAAATGAAAAACTGTTTTTT. Translating gives CASSEPGHRNEKLFF. This chain connects TRBV6-1 to TRBJ1-4; weak D call: TRBD1 (6 bases). V was cut by 2 bases and J by 5 bases, with 12 bases left in between. Germline V gene sequence: CDR1 MNHNS, CDR2 SASEGT. The CDR3 has 15 amino acids.

The gene calls are TRBV29-1 and TRBJ2-7; TRBD1 or TRBD2 may be the D gene (6 bases each). V lost 1 base, J lost 0 bases, and 10 bases lay in between. Looked up from germline, CDR1 is SQVTM and CDR2 is ANQGSEA. CDR3 length: 14 residues. The CDR3 DNA reads as TGCAGCGTTGAAGCGGGGGCCCGCTCCTACGAGCAGTACTTC. Translation gives CSVEAGARSYEQYF.

This chain connects TRBV7-9 to TRBJ1-2, with a weak D call TRBD1 (5 bases). Trimming left V 6 bases short and J 3 bases short, with 17 bases between. This CDR3 spans 15 amino acids. Per germline, CDR1 SEHNR and CDR2 FQNEAQ (reference sequence). The CDR3, as DNA: TGTGCCAGCAGGGGGTTTCGGGACGGAGACTATGGCTACACCTTC. Protein sequence: CASRGFRDGDYGYTF.

The chain recombines TRBV18 with TRBJ2-1; 14 nucleotides match TRBD2. The CDR3 contains 16 residues. V trimming: 6 bases; J trimming: 8 bases; junction bases outside the gene matches: 9. Looked up from germline, CDR1 is KGHSH and CDR2 is LQKENI. CDR3 sequence reads: CASSPGLAGGRDEQFF. The CDR3 coding sequence is TGTGCCAGCTCCCCCGGACTAGCGGGGGGTCGGGATGAGCAGTTCTTC.

The rearrangement joins TRBV7-9 to TRBJ2-7; D possibly matches TRBD1 or TRBD2 (5 bases each). The CDR3 loop spans 14 amino acids. The germline V gene encodes CDR1 SEHNR and CDR2 FQNEAQ (reference sequence). Trimming left V 2 bases short and J 3 bases short, with 11 bases between. CDR3 in amino acids: CASSLRGRSYEQYF. CDR3 DNA sequence: TGTGCCAGCAGCTTAAGGGGACGGAGCTACGAGCAGTACTTC. Complete variable domain (other parts from reference TRBV7-9 and TRBJ2-7): DTGVSQNPRHKITKRGQNVTFRCDPISEHNRLYWYRQTLGQGPEFLTYFQNEAQLEKSRLLSDRFSAERPKGSFSTLEIQRTEQGDSAMYLCASSLRGRSYEQYFGPGTRLTVT.

The chain recombines TRBV7-2 with TRBJ2-7, with TRBD2 matching over 9 bases. Trimming cost V 1 base and J 2 bases; bases outside gene matches: 3. The CDR3 length is 15 residues. Germline V lookup: CDR1 SGHTA, CDR2 FQGNSA. In nucleotides, the CDR3 is TGTGCCAGCAGCTTAGTGGCTAGCGGGGCCTACGAGCAGTACTTC. It codes for CASSLVASGAYEQYF.

The chain has TRBV2 and TRBJ1-6, with 7 bases matching TRBD1. This CDR3 spans 14 amino acids. Germline CDR1 reads SNHLY; CDR2 reads FYNNEI. V lost 6 bases to trimming and J lost 8 bases; unmatched junction nucleotides: 7. The CDR3 reads CASRGDSEHSPLHF. The CDR3 DNA reads TGTGCCAGCAGGGGGGACAGCGAACATTCACCCCTCCACTTT.

This clone was observed a few times. This CDR3 reads CASSLALGQGRIQYF. Written as DNA, the CDR3 is TGCGCCAGCAGCTTGGCTTTGGGACAGGGGAGGATTCAGTACTTC. This chain connects TRBV5-1 to TRBJ2-4; 10 positions match TRBD1. The CDR3 has 15 residues. The germline gives CDR1 SGHRS, CDR2 YFSETQ. V shed 0 bases and J 10 bases; nucleotides not matched to a gene: 7. The full variable domain, with the rest looked up from reference TRBV5-1 and TRBJ2-4, is KAGVTQTPRYLIKTRGQQVTLSCSPISGHRSVSWYQQTPGQGLQFLFEYFSETQRNKGNFPGRFSGRQFSNSRSEMNVSTLELGDSALYLCASSLALGQGRIQYFGAGTRLSVL.

The chain carries TRBV6-5 and TRBJ1-1, with D unclear. The CDR3 extends over 15 amino acids. Germline CDR1 reads MNHEY; CDR2 reads SVGAGI. V was clipped by 0 bases and J by 4 bases, with 12 bases between them. This CDR3 reads CASSYSEGRGTEAFF. CDR3 sequence (DNA): TGTGCCAGCAGTTACTCGGAGGGTCGGGGCACTGAAGCTTTCTTT.

V gene TRBV6-1 combines with J gene TRBJ2-3, with D perhaps given as TRBD1 or TRBD2 (6 bases each). Deletions cut 6 bases from V and 1 base from J, with 11 bases between. Germline values: CDR1 MNHNS, CDR2 SASEGT. CDR3 length equals 14 residues. The CDR3 here is CASRLRGGTDTQYF. Written as DNA, the CDR3 is TGTGCCAGCAGGCTAAGGGGGGGCACAGATACGCAGTATTTT.

The J gene is TRBJ2-2, the V gene TRBV11-3, with unresolved D. Trimming removed 5 bases from V and 1 base from J, with 14 bases in between. The germline V gene has CDR1 SGHNT and CDR2 YENEEA. This CDR3 spans 16 amino acids. CDR3 sequence: CASSISSELNTGELFF. For the CDR3, the DNA is TGTGCCAGCAGCATCTCCAGCGAATTGAACACCGGGGAGCTGTTTTTT.

The chain uses TRBV15 and TRBJ1-4; TRBD1 matches 9 bases. Germline V gene sequence: CDR1 LNHNV, CDR2 YYDKDF (reference sequence). Trimming at V came to 6 bases and at J to 6 bases, leaving 5 bases not matched to a gene. The CDR3 spans 14 residues. The CDR3 DNA follows: TGTGCCACCAGATCCAGGACAGGGGATGAAAAACTGTTTTTT. Translation: CATRSRTGDEKLFF. Filled out from reference TRBV15 and TRBJ1-4, the complete variable domain reads DAMVIQNPRYQVTQFGKPVTLSCSQTLNHNVMYWYQQKSSQAPKLLFHYYDKDFNNEADTPDNFQSRRPNTSFCFLDIRSPGLGDTAMYLCATRSRTGDEKLFFGSGTQLSVL.

This chain uses TRBV7-8 with TRBJ1-2; a possible D gene is TRBD1 (5 bases). The germline gives CDR1 SGHVS, CDR2 FQNEAQ. The V end was cut by 4 bases, the J end by 5 bases, with 11 bases between. The CDR3 totals 13 residues. The CDR3 DNA sequence: TGTGCCAGCAGCTCCCTAGGGGTTTATGGCTACACCTTC. This encodes CASSSLGVYGYTF.

The chain carries TRBV19 and TRBJ2-3; 10 positions agree with TRBD2. The CDR3 totals 15 residues. Germline CDR1 LNHDA, CDR2 SQIVND (reference sequence). The trim removed 5 bases at V and 6 bases at J, leaving 8 bases unmatched. CDR3 bases: TGTGCCAGTAGTCTCGGGACTAGCGTGGGGGATACGCAGTATTTT. This sequence encodes CASSLGTSVGDTQYF. Full variable domain (outside the CDR3, taken from reference TRBV19 and TRBJ2-3): DGGITQSPKYLFRKEGQNVTLSCEQNLNHDAMYWYRQDPGQGLRLIYYSQIVNDFQKGDIAEGYSVSREKKESFPLTVTSAQKNPTAFYLCASSLGTSVGDTQYFGPGTRLTVL.

There are a few counts of this clone. The V and J genes are TRBV13 and TRBJ1-4, with D unresolved. The CDR3 totals 15 residues. Deletions cut 0 bases from V and 0 bases from J, with 5 bases between. Germline V gene lookup returns CDR1 PRHDT and CDR2 FYEKMQ (reference sequence). The CDR3, as DNA: TGTGCCAGCAGCTTAGGCAGATCAACTAATGAAAAACTGTTTTTT. Residues: CASSLGRSTNEKLFF.

The rearrangement links TRBV11-2 to TRBJ2-2, with D possibly matching TRBD1 (5 bases). There are 14 residues in the CDR3. Trimming pared 5 bases from V and 1 base from J, leaving 8 bases between. Germline V gene lookup returns CDR1 SGHAT and CDR2 FQNNGV. The CDR3 DNA sequence: TGTGCCAGCAGCGACGACAGGAACACCGGGGAGCTGTTTTTT. Protein: CASSDDRNTGELFF.